One and the same sample provided the 21 T cell receptor beta chains below, sequenced in a study of cytomegalovirus exposure and HLA in healthy donors. TCRdb keeps only in-frame clones here, not all; method: immunoSEQ multiplex PCR. The sample records approximately 80,000 clones, over 85% being singletons. The sample taken for sequencing was PBMCs. The receptors were gathered from a woman aged 25 to 45 in good health and CMV-seronegative.

The chain links TRBV2 to TRBJ2-2, with D perhaps TRBD1 (5 bases). V gave up 7 bases and J gave up 5 bases, with 17 bases separating them. The length of the CDR3 is 15 residues. Germline values: CDR1 SNHLY, CDR2 FYNNEI. CDR3 in amino acids: CASTEERGRTGELFF. In DNA form, the CDR3 reads TGTGCCAGCACAGAGGAAAGGGGTCGTACCGGGGAGCTGTTTTTT.

This chain uses TRBV14 with TRBJ2-5, with D hard to call. The CDR3 length is 12 residues. With 2 bases removed from V and 1 base from J, the gap between germline ends came to 2 bases. CDR1 is SGHDN and CDR2 is FVKESK in the germline V gene. The CDR3 bases are TGTGCCAGCAGCCAACTCCAAGAGACCCAGTACTTC. Protein product: CASSQLQETQYF.

This chain links TRBV7-3 with TRBJ2-3; D is perhaps TRBD2 (5 bases). The germline V gene has CDR1 SGHTA and CDR2 FQGTGA. This CDR3 comprises 14 residues. The germline V and J ends were trimmed by 0 bases and 3 bases, with 7 bases remaining between them. CDR3 in DNA: TGTGCCAGCAGCTTAACGGGAGTTACAGATACGCAGTATTTT. Its translation is CASSLTGVTDTQYF.

The chain links TRBV19 to TRBJ1-2, with 9 bases that match TRBD1. CDR1 is LNHDA, CDR2 SQIVND, per germline (reference sequence). This CDR3 is 16 amino acids long. The V gene end was trimmed by 6 bases and the J gene end by 8 bases; junction bases not matched to a gene: 16. In nucleotides, the CDR3 is TGTGCCAGTAGCGCCACACCCCGGGACAGGGCGTCAGGCTACACCTTC. It encodes CASSATPRDRASGYTF.

The chain couples TRBV14 to TRBJ1-2, with a tentative D call TRBD1 (5 bases). Per germline, CDR1 SGHDN and CDR2 FVKESK. CDR3 size: 15 residues. V lost 1 base to trimming and J lost 6 bases, with 15 bases between them. CDR3 nucleotide sequence: TGTGCCAGCAGCCAAGGGGGGGTTCAGGCCCATGGCTACACCTTC. Its protein is CASSQGGVQAHGYTF. The variable domain in full, with the rest retrieved from reference TRBV14 and TRBJ1-2, is EAGVTQFPSHSVIEKGQTVTLRCDPISGHDNLYWYRRVMGKEIKFLLHFVKESKQDESGMPNNRFLAERTGGTYSTLKVQPAELEDSGVYFCASSQGGVQAHGYTFGSGTRLTVV.

V usage is TRBV7-3 and J usage is TRBJ2-1, with TRBD1 matching 11 bases. The CDR3 extends over 16 amino acids. The J segment lost 12 bases and the V segment lost 5 bases, leaving 15 bases of the junction unmatched. CDR1 and CDR2 from the germline V gene are SGHTA and FQGTGA. CDR3 in amino acids: CASSELGTGGRPGQFF. The CDR3 DNA reads as TGTGCCAGCAGCGAATTAGGGACAGGGGGACGCCCGGGGCAGTTCTTC.

This rearrangement joins TRBV6-6 to TRBJ1-1; perhaps TRBD1 as D (6 bases). Per the germline V gene, CDR1 is MNHNY and CDR2 is SVGAGI (reference sequence). The CDR3 extends over 13 amino acids. Trimming removed 6 bases from V and 4 bases from J, with 12 bases in between. The CDR3 loop is CASSGGLSTEAFF. The DNA of the CDR3 is TGTGCCAGCAGCGGGGGGCTGTCCACTGAAGCTTTCTTT.

The chain couples TRBV19 to TRBJ2-6, with 7 bases lining up with TRBD1. The J segment lost 0 bases and the V segment lost 4 bases, leaving 15 bases of the junction unmatched. There are 20 residues in the CDR3. Germline lookup yields CDR1 LNHDA and CDR2 SQIVND (reference sequence). The CDR3 loop reads CASSTTGILKLASGANVLTF. DNA of the CDR3: TGTGCCAGTAGTACGACAGGGATCCTCAAGCTTGCCTCTGGGGCCAACGTCCTGACTTTC. Full variable domain (rest looked up from reference TRBV19 and TRBJ2-6): DGGITQSPKYLFRKEGQNVTLSCEQNLNHDAMYWYRQDPGQGLRLIYYSQIVNDFQKGDIAEGYSVSREKKESFPLTVTSAQKNPTAFYLCASSTTGILKLASGANVLTFGAGSRLTVL.

The chain employs TRBV28 and TRBJ2-2; 9 nucleotides agree with TRBD2. The trim removed 8 bases at V and 0 bases at J, leaving 4 bases unmatched. Germline V gene sequence: CDR1 MDHEN, CDR2 SYDVKM. This CDR3 has 15 residues. DNA for the CDR3: TGTGCCAGCTGTATAGCGGGGGCGAACACCGGGGAGCTGTTTTTT. It codes for CASCIAGANTGELFF.

The chain links TRBV9 to TRBJ2-1, with D maybe TRBD2 (6 bases). The V and J ends lost 3 bases and 4 bases respectively, with 26 bases between them. Germline CDR1 reads SGDLS; CDR2 reads YYNGEE. The CDR3 loop spans 19 amino acids. As DNA, the CDR3 is TGTGCCAGCAGCGGTCAAAGGGCATGGGAAGGAGGGGTATACAATGAGCAGTTCTTC. Protein sequence: CASSGQRAWEGGVYNEQFF.

The V and J genes are TRBV9 and TRBJ1-2, with 7 bases identical to TRBD1. The germline V gene encodes CDR1 SGDLS and CDR2 YYNGEE. The CDR3 is 14 amino acids. With 5 bases clipped from V and 2 bases from J, the junction kept 6 bases outside the gene matches. The CDR3 DNA reads as TGTGCCAGCAGAGCGACAGGGTCAAACTATGGCTACACCTTC. Its translation is CASRATGSNYGYTF. Filled out from reference TRBV9 and TRBJ1-2, the complete variable domain reads DSGVTQTPKHLITATGQRVTLRCSPRSGDLSVYWYQQSLDQGLQFLIQYYNGEERAKGNILERFSAQQFPDLHSELNLSSLELGDSALYFCASRATGSNYGYTFGSGTRLTVV.

This rearrangement joins TRBV7-3 to TRBJ1-2, with 8 bases lining up with TRBD1. Germline-derived CDR1 and CDR2 are SGHTA and FQGTGA. The CDR3 length is 16 residues. The trim removed 5 bases at V and 0 bases at J, leaving 8 bases unmatched. For the CDR3, the DNA is TGTGCCAGCAGCCCTGGACAGGGCGGATCTAACTATGGCTACACCTTC. This encodes CASSPGQGGSNYGYTF. Looking up the rest from reference TRBV7-3 and TRBJ1-2 gives the full variable domain: GAGVSQTPSNKVTEKGKYVELRCDPISGHTALYWYRQSLGQGPEFLIYFQGTGAADDSGLPNDRFFAVRPEGSVSTLKIQRTERGDSAVYLCASSPGQGGSNYGYTFGSGTRLTVV.

This rearrangement joins TRBV28 to TRBJ1-2; D perhaps matches TRBD1 (6 bases). This CDR3 comprises 13 residues. Trimming removed 6 bases from V and 2 bases from J, with 10 bases in between. The V gene's germline CDR1 is MDHEN and CDR2 SYDVKM. The CDR3 DNA reads TGTGCCAGCAGCCTCGGACAGAACTATGGCTACACCTTC. It yields the protein CASSLGQNYGYTF.

The V call is TRBV30, the J call TRBJ2-5; the match to TRBD2 covers 8 bases. The CDR3 extends over 15 amino acids. CDR1 and CDR2 from the germline V gene are GTSNPN and SVGIG (reference sequence). Losses at the gene ends were 4 bases for V and 4 bases for J; bases not matched to a gene: 11. This CDR3 is CAWTGRRGGVETQYF. The CDR3 DNA reads TGTGCCTGGACGGGGCGTCGGGGGGGCGTAGAGACCCAGTACTTC.

In this sample, this clone turned up once. The V and J genes are TRBV6-5 and TRBJ2-5; TRBD1 might be the D (5 bases). The CDR3 runs to 16 residues. Germline CDR1 MNHEY, CDR2 SVGAGI. The V end lost 0 bases, the J end lost 2 bases, and 13 bases lay between the germline ends. This CDR3 is CASSYSPGRAQETQYF. The CDR3 region has the DNA TGTGCCAGCAGTTACTCCCCGGGCAGGGCGCAAGAGACCCAGTACTTC.

This chain connects TRBV2 to TRBJ2-5, with TRBD2 as a possible D gene (5 bases). V was clipped by 3 bases and J by 0 bases, with 11 bases between them. The germline V gene has CDR1 SNHLY and CDR2 FYNNEI. The CDR3 is made up of 15 amino acids. As DNA, the CDR3 is TGTGCCAGCAGTGAGCAAGCGGCGAACCAAGAGACCCAGTACTTC. Protein product: CASSEQAANQETQYF.

The gene calls are TRBV4-1 and TRBJ2-7; 11 nucleotides agree with TRBD2. CDR1 is MGHRA, CDR2 YSYEKL, per germline. The CDR3 has 15 residues. V lost 8 bases and J lost 4; bases outside the gene matches: 10. The CDR3 DNA reads TGCGCCAGCTCTGCTAGCGGGGGGAATGGGTACGAGCAGTACTTC. Its translation: CASSASGGNGYEQYF.

The genes are TRBV5-6 and TRBJ1-2; the D gene is possibly TRBD1 (5 bases). Per the germline V gene, CDR1 is SGHDT and CDR2 is YYEEEE. The CDR3 runs 14 residues. The V gene lost 5 bases and the J gene lost 0 bases, with 11 bases spanning the gap. CDR3 nucleotides: TGTGCCAGCAGTAGGGGAGGGGCTAACTATGGCTACACCTTC. This codes for CASSRGGANYGYTF.

CDR3 nucleotides: TGTGCCAGCAGCCAAGACCTATTGGGGGGTAGGGGCTACACCTTC. Protein product: CASSQDLLGGRGYTF. The chain links TRBV14 to TRBJ1-2; D possibly corresponds to TRBD1 (5 bases). Deletions cut 0 bases from V and 8 bases from J, with 16 bases between. There are 15 residues in the CDR3. Germline lookup yields CDR1 SGHDN and CDR2 FVKESK.

V and J are TRBV4-2 and TRBJ2-4, with 9 nucleotides matching TRBD1. J gave up 4 bases and V 2 bases, and 6 bases lay outside the gene matches. CDR3 length equals 16 residues. The germline gives CDR1 LGHNA, CDR2 YNFKEQ. This CDR3 is CASSQLDRGQKNIQYF. As DNA, the CDR3 is TGTGCCAGCAGCCAACTGGACAGGGGACAAAAAAACATTCAGTACTTC.

V is TRBV5-1 and J is TRBJ1-1, with TRBD1 matching 9 bases. V dropped 2 bases and J dropped 1; count of bases not matched to a gene: 6. The germline gives CDR1 SGHRS, CDR2 YFSETQ. The CDR3 has 16 amino acids. The CDR3 protein is CASSFRTGVSNTEAFF. The CDR3, as DNA: TGCGCCAGCAGCTTTAGGACAGGGGTTTCGAACACTGAAGCTTTCTTT.